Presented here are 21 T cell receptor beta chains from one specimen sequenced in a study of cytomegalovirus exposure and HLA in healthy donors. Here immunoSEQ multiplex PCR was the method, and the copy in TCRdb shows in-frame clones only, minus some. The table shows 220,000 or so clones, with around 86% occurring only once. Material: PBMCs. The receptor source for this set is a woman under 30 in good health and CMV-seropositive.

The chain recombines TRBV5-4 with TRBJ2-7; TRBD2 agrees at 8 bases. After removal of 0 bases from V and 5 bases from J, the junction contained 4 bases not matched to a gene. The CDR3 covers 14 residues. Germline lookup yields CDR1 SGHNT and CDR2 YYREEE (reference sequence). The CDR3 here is CASSLGGLVNEQYF. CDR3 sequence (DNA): TGTGCCAGCAGCTTGGGGGGACTAGTTAACGAGCAGTACTTC.

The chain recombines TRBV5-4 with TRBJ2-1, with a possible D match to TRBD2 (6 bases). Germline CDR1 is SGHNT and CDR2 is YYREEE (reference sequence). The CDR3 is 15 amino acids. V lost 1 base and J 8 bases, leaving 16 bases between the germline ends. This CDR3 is CASSLSAGSGYEQFF. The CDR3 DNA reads TGTGCCAGCAGCTTGAGTGCGGGGTCAGGCTATGAGCAGTTCTTC.

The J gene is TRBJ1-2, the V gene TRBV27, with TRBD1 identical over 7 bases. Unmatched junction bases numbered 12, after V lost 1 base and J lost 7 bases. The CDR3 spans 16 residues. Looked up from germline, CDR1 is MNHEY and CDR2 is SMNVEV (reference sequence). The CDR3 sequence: CASSLWWKGAGVGYTF. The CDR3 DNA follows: TGTGCCAGCAGTTTATGGTGGAAGGGGGCAGGTGTTGGCTACACCTTC.

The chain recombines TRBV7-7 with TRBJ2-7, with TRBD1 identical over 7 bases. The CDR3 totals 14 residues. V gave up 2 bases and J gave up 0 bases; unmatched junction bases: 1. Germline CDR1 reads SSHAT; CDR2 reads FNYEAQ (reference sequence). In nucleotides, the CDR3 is TGTGCCAGCAGCTTAAACAGGGGCTCCTACGAGCAGTACTTC. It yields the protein CASSLNRGSYEQYF.

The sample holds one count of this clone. The DNA for the CDR3 is TGTGCCAGCAGAGGGGGGGGTGGAGCTGGGTACTTC. It yields the protein CASRGGGGAGYF. The chain combines TRBV2 with TRBJ2-7, with D possibly TRBD2 on 7 matching bases. V was clipped by 6 bases and J by 12 bases, with 18 bases between them. Germline V lookup: CDR1 SNHLY, CDR2 FYNNEI. CDR3 length: 12 amino acids.

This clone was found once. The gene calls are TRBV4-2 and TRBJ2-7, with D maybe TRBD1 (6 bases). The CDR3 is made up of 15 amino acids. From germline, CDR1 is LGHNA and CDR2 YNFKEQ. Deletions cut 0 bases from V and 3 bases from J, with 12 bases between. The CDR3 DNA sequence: TGTGCCAGCAGCCAAGAAGGGATGACAGGCTACGAGCAGTACTTC. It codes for CASSQEGMTGYEQYF.

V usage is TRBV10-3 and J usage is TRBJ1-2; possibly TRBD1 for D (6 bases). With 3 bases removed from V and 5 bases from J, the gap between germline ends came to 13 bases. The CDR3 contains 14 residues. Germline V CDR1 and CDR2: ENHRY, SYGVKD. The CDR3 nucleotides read TGTGCCATCAGTGACCCCGACAGGAATTATGGCTACACCTTC. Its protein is CAISDPDRNYGYTF.

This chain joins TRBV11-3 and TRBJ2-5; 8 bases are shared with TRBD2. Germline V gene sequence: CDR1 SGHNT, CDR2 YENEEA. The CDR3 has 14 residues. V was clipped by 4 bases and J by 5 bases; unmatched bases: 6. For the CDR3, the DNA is TGTGCCAGCAGCTCGAGGACTAGCCGCGAGACCCAGTACTTC. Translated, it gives CASSSRTSRETQYF.

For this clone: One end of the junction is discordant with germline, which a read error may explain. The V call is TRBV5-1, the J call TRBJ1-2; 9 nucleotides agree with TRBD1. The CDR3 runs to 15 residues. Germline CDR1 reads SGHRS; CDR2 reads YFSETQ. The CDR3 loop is CASSFRDRVYGGYTF. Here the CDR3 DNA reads TGTGCCAGCAGCTTTAGGGACAGGGTATACGGTGGCTACACCTTC.

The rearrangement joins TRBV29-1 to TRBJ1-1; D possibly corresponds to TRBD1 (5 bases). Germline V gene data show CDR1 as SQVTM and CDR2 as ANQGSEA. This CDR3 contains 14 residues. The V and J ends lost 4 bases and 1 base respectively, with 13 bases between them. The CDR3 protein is CSVVRGYTNTEAFF. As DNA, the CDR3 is TGCAGCGTTGTGCGGGGGTATACGAACACTGAAGCTTTCTTT. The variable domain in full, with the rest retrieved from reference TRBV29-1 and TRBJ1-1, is SAVISQKPSRDICQRGTSLTIQCQVDSQVTMMFWYRQQPGQSLTLIATANQGSEATYESGFVIDKFPISRPNLTFSTLTVSNMSPEDSSIYLCSVVRGYTNTEAFFGQGTRLTVV.

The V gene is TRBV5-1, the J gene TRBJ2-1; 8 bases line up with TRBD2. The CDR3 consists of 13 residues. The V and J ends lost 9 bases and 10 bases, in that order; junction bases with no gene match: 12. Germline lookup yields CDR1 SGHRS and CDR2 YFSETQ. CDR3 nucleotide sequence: TGCGCCACCGGGAAGGGACTAGTCGGCGAGCAGTTCTTC. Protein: CATGKGLVGEQFF.

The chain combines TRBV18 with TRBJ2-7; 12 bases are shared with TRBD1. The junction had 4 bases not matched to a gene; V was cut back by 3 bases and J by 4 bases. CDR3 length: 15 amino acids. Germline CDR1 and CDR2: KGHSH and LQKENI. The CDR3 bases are TGTGCCAGCTCACCCGGGACAGGGGGCTGGTACGAGCAGTACTTC. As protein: CASSPGTGGWYEQYF. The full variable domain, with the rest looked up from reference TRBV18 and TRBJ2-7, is NAGVMQNPRHLVRRRGQEARLRCSPMKGHSHVYWYRQLPEEGLKFMVYLQKENIIDESGMPKERFSAEFPKEGPSILRIQQVVRGDSAAYFCASSPGTGGWYEQYFGPGTRLTVT.

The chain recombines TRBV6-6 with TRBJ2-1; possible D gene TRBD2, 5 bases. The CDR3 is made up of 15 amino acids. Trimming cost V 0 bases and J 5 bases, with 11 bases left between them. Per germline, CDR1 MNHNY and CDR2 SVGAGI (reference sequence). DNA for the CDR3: TGTGCCAGCAGTTACTCGAGTCTAGCAGACAATGAGCAGTTCTTC. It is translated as CASSYSSLADNEQFF.

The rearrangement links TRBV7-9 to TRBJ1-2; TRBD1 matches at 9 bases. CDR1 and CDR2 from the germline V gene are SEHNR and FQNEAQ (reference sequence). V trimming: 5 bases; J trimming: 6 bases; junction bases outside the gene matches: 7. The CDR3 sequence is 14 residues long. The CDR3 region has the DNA TGTGCCAGCAGCCCTGGACAGGGGCCCGATGGCTACACCTTC. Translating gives CASSPGQGPDGYTF.

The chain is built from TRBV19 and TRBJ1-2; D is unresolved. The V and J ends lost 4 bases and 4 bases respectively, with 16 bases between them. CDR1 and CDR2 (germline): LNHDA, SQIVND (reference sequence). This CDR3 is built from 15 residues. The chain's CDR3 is CASSTYSEKFYGYTF. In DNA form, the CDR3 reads TGTGCCAGTAGTACCTACAGTGAAAAGTTCTATGGCTACACCTTC.

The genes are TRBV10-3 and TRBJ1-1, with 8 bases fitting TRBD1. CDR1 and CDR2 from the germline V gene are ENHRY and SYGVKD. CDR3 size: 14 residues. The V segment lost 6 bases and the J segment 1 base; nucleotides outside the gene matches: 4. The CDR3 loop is CAISPGGRNTEAFF. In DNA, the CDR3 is TGTGCCATCAGCCCAGGGGGCAGGAACACTGAAGCTTTCTTT.

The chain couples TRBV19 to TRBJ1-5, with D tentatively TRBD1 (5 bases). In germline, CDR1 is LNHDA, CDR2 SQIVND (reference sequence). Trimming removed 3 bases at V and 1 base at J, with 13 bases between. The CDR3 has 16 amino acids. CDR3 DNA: TGTGCCAGTAGTATTTTTCAAGGGGCCAGCAATCAGCCCCAGCATTTT. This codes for CASSIFQGASNQPQHF.

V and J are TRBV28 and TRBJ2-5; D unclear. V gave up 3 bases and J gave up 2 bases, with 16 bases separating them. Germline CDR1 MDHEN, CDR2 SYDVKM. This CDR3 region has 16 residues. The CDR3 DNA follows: TGTGCCAGCAGTTTGGGCAGTCAAATCCAACAAGAGACCCAGTACTTC. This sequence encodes CASSLGSQIQQETQYF. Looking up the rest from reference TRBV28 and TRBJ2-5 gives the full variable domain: DVKVTQSSRYLVKRTGEKVFLECVQDMDHENMFWYRQDPGLGLRLIYFSYDVKMKEKGDIPEGYSVSREKKERFSLILESASTNQTSMYLCASSLGSQIQQETQYFGPGTRLLVL.

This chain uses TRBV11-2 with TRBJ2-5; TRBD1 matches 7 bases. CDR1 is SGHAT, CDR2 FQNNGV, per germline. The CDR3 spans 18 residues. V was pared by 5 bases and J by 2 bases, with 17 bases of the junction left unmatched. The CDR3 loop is CASSGEGQAKGVQETQYF. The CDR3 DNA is TGTGCCAGCAGCGGCGAAGGACAGGCAAAAGGGGTTCAAGAGACCCAGTACTTC. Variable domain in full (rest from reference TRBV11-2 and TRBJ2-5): EAGVAQSPRYKIIEKRQSVAFWCNPISGHATLYWYQQILGQGPKLLIQFQNNGVVDDSQLPKDRFSAERLKGVDSTLKIQPAKLEDSAVYLCASSGEGQAKGVQETQYFGPGTRLLVL.

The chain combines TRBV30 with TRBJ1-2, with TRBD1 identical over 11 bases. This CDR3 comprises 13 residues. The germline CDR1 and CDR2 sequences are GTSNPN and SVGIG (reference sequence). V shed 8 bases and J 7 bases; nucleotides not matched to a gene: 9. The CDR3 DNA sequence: TGTGCCCTGTGGGGACAGGGGGAGCCTGGCTACACCTTC. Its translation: CALWGQGEPGYTF.

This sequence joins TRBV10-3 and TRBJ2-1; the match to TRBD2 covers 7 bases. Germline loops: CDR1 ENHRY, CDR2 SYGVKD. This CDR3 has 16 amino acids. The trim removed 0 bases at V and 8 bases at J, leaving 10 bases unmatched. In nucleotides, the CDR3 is TGTGCCATCAGTGAGTCGATTCCGGGAGGAGGTGATGAGCAGTTCTTC. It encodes CAISESIPGGGDEQFF.